This T cell receptor beta chain originates from a study of cytomegalovirus exposure and HLA in healthy donors. From germline, CDR1 is SGHVS and CDR2 FNYEAQ. The CDR3 spans 17 residues. Trimming cost V 4 bases and J 9 bases; bases outside gene matches: 17. PCR was performed using 60 Vbeta and 13 Jbeta primers. Clones were read by immunoSEQ multiplex PCR, and TCRdb kept only the in-frame ones, dropping some. The sample includes over 150,000 clones, 84% of them seen just once. The receptor comes from a girl aged 10 to 17 in good health and CMV-seropositive. This rearrangement joins TRBV7-6 to TRBJ2-1; 8 positions match TRBD2. The sequencing input was PBMCs. CDR3: CASSSDADVAGFSEQFF. The DNA of the CDR3 is TGTGCCAGCAGCTCGGACGCCGACGTAGCGGGGTTCAGTGAGCAGTTCTTC.